This TCR beta chain originates from a study of T cell responses to AZD1222 COVID-19 vaccine. Study information: Analyses pooled second doses at about 4 or about 12 weeks.

Study observations and caveats: Close to half of spike-specific TCRs reportedly recognize unmutated variant regions. Repertoire sampling occurred only after the peak T cell response.

Worth noting for this clone: Its antigen is unidentified.

V was clipped by 6 bases and J by 9 bases; unmatched bases: 13. This CDR3 is built from 16 residues. CDR1 and CDR2 from the germline V gene are SGHTA and FQGNSA. Libraries were prepared by immunoSEQ multiplex PCR; TCRdb keeps only in-frame clonotypes and omits some of them. The sample holds 99,000 or so clones, roughly 93% seen once. The sequenced sample was peripheral blood, obtained on day 0 of AZD1222 vaccination. The chain is built from TRBV7-2 and TRBJ2-1; TRBD2 aligns across 11 bases. The source of this sequence is an adult in good health. The CDR3 here is CASRLMIAGGEVEQFF. CDR3 nucleotide sequence: TGTGCCAGCAGGCTAATGATAGCGGGAGGGGAGGTTGAGCAGTTCTTC. Using reference TRBV7-2 and TRBJ2-1 for the parts outside the CDR3, the full variable domain is GAGVSQSPSNKVTEKGKDVELRCDPISGHTALYWYRQSLGQGLEFLIYFQGNSAPDKSGLPSDRFSAERTGGSVSTLTIQRTQQEDSAVYLCASRLMIAGGEVEQFFGPGTRLTVL.